One sample yielded the 25 T cell receptor beta chains listed below, sequenced in a study of cytomegalovirus exposure and HLA in healthy donors. Sequencing used immunoSEQ multiplex PCR; TCRdb keeps in-frame clones, though not all of them. The sample lists 85,000 to 120,000 clones, about nine tenths seen once, with 1.8% in the top ten. The specimen sequenced was PBMCs. These receptors came from a woman between 18 and 30 years old in good health and CMV-seropositive.

The chain joins TRBV5-1 to TRBJ2-2, with 7 bases that match TRBD1. Germline loops: CDR1 SGHRS, CDR2 YFSETQ. The trim removed 4 bases at V and 4 bases at J, leaving 4 bases unmatched. This CDR3 contains 14 residues. This chain's CDR3 is CASSPDRVTGELFF. The CDR3 DNA sequence: TGCGCCAGCAGCCCCGACAGGGTCACCGGGGAGCTGTTTTTT.

This chain joins TRBV4-2 and TRBJ1-4; tentative D call: TRBD1 (5 bases). Deletions cut 2 bases from V and 6 bases from J, with 16 bases between. The CDR3 totals 16 residues. From germline, CDR1 is LGHNA and CDR2 YNFKEQ. The CDR3 sequence is CASSQSTREVDEKLFF. The CDR3 DNA follows: TGTGCCAGCAGCCAATCCACCAGGGAAGTCGATGAAAAACTGTTTTTT.

V usage is TRBV4-1 and J usage is TRBJ2-5, with 7 positions matching TRBD2. The CDR3 loop spans 15 amino acids. Per germline, CDR1 MGHRA and CDR2 YSYEKL. The junction had 5 bases not matched to a gene; V was cut back by 3 bases and J by 1 base. The CDR3 nucleotides read TGCGCCAGCAGCCACCCTAGCGGCGGCCAAGAGACCCAGTACTTC. This translates into CASSHPSGGQETQYF.

The chain links TRBV4-1 to TRBJ1-6, with D unresolved. Deletions cut 0 bases from V and 0 bases from J, with 9 bases between. This CDR3 spans 17 amino acids. Germline V gene data show CDR1 as MGHRA and CDR2 as YSYEKL. CDR3 coding DNA: TGCGCCAGCAGCCAAGAGCCCCCCGGCTCCTATAATTCACCCCTCCACTTT. Its translation: CASSQEPPGSYNSPLHF.

The rearrangement uses TRBV28 and TRBJ2-5, with D maybe TRBD2 (6 bases). This CDR3 is built from 13 residues. Deletions cut 3 bases from V and 4 bases from J, with 9 bases between. The germline V gene encodes CDR1 MDHEN and CDR2 SYDVKM. The CDR3 DNA reads as TGTGCCAGCAGTTTTGGAGGGCCAGAGACCCAGTACTTC. It translates to CASSFGGPETQYF. Variable domain in full (rest from reference TRBV28 and TRBJ2-5): DVKVTQSSRYLVKRTGEKVFLECVQDMDHENMFWYRQDPGLGLRLIYFSYDVKMKEKGDIPEGYSVSREKKERFSLILESASTNQTSMYLCASSFGGPETQYFGPGTRLLVL.

This rearrangement joins TRBV5-1 to TRBJ1-6, with no clear D. The germline V and J ends were trimmed by 6 bases and 2 bases, with 24 bases remaining between them. CDR1 is SGHRS and CDR2 is YFSETQ in the germline V gene. This CDR3 region has 19 residues. This chain's CDR3 is CASTPGGNGAETYNSPLHF. CDR3 coding DNA: TGCGCCAGCACCCCTGGCGGGAATGGAGCAGAAACCTATAATTCACCCCTCCACTTT. The full variable domain, completed using reference TRBV5-1 and TRBJ1-6, is KAGVTQTPRYLIKTRGQQVTLSCSPISGHRSVSWYQQTPGQGLQFLFEYFSETQRNKGNFPGRFSGRQFSNSRSEMNVSTLELGDSALYLCASTPGGNGAETYNSPLHFGNGTRLTVT.

The chain combines TRBV2 with TRBJ1-2; 7 bases fit TRBD1. Germline CDR1 is SNHLY and CDR2 is FYNNEI. The CDR3 totals 19 residues. V dropped 2 bases and J dropped 4; count of bases not matched to a gene: 19. CDR3 sequence: CASSERGRVGGGSGYGYTF. The CDR3 coding sequence is TGTGCCAGCAGTGAAAGGGGAAGGGTTGGAGGGGGCTCTGGCTATGGCTACACCTTC.

This clone was seen a few times. This chain joins TRBV2 and TRBJ1-2; no firm D call. The CDR3 is made up of 14 amino acids. Trimming shortened V by 4 bases and J by 4 bases, and 13 bases separated the two germline ends. The germline V gene encodes CDR1 SNHLY and CDR2 FYNNEI. The CDR3 bases are TGTGCCAGCAGTGTTATTGGAGGGCCCTATGGCTACACCTTC. The encoded protein is CASSVIGGPYGYTF.

This clone was seen a single time. The chain links TRBV6-5 to TRBJ2-2; D is possibly TRBD2 (5 bases). The CDR3 totals 15 residues. Trimming cost V 2 bases and J 5 bases, with 12 bases left between them. Germline V gene sequence: CDR1 MNHEY, CDR2 SVGAGI. The CDR3 loop is CASSYGLAQTGELFF. CDR3 coding DNA: TGTGCCAGCAGTTACGGTCTAGCCCAAACCGGGGAGCTGTTTTTT.

The chain is built from TRBV28 and TRBJ2-2; D gene unclear. CDR1 and CDR2 from the germline V gene are MDHEN and SYDVKM. This CDR3 region has 13 residues. Trimming removed 2 bases from V and 7 bases from J, with 8 bases in between. CDR3 protein: CASSLAIHGELFF. As DNA, the CDR3 is TGTGCCAGCAGTTTAGCTATCCACGGGGAGCTGTTTTTT.

This sequence joins TRBV6-5 and TRBJ2-5, with 7 bases matching TRBD1. This CDR3 is 15 amino acids long. The trim removed 2 bases at V and 1 base at J, leaving 4 bases unmatched. CDR1 MNHEY and CDR2 SVGAGI come from the germline V gene. CDR3 sequence (DNA): TGTGCCAGCAGTTACCAAGGGACAGCCCAAGAGACCCAGTACTTC. Its translation: CASSYQGTAQETQYF.

The chain combines TRBV28 with TRBJ2-7, with D possibly being TRBD1 (5 bases). This CDR3 has 13 residues. The germline V and J ends were trimmed by 5 bases and 0 bases, with 8 bases remaining between them. CDR1 and CDR2 (germline): MDHEN, SYDVKM. The chain's CDR3 is CASSQGFSYEQYF. CDR3 nucleotides: TGTGCCAGCAGTCAGGGATTCTCCTACGAGCAGTACTTC.

The chain employs TRBV4-1 and TRBJ2-2; 10 nucleotides agree with TRBD1. From germline, CDR1 is MGHRA and CDR2 YSYEKL. V trimming: 0 bases; J trimming: 4 bases; junction bases outside the gene matches: 2. This CDR3 is built from 16 residues. CDR3 in amino acids: CASSQDGDRGTGELFF. CDR3 in DNA: TGCGCCAGCAGCCAAGATGGGGACAGGGGCACCGGGGAGCTGTTTTTT.

The chain has TRBV5-1 and TRBJ2-5; 8 bases map to TRBD1. Germline assignment: CDR1 SGHRS and CDR2 YFSETQ. With V trimmed by 3 bases and J by 1 base, 5 bases remained unmatched. The CDR3 extends over 15 amino acids. CDR3 loop: CASSWDRPRQETQYF. DNA of the CDR3: TGCGCCAGCAGCTGGGACAGGCCTCGCCAAGAGACCCAGTACTTC. The complete variable domain, with remaining parts taken from reference TRBV5-1 and TRBJ2-5, reads KAGVTQTPRYLIKTRGQQVTLSCSPISGHRSVSWYQQTPGQGLQFLFEYFSETQRNKGNFPGRFSGRQFSNSRSEMNVSTLELGDSALYLCASSWDRPRQETQYFGPGTRLLVL.

This clone was observed once. The chain recombines TRBV9 with TRBJ1-1; TRBD1 aligns across 9 bases. This CDR3 region has 17 residues. With 3 bases clipped from V and 3 bases from J, the junction kept 12 bases outside the gene matches. CDR1 SGDLS and CDR2 YYNGEE come from the germline V gene. This CDR3 is CASSAQAGQGLYTEAFF. In nucleotides, the CDR3 is TGTGCCAGCAGCGCGCAAGCCGGACAGGGGCTATACACTGAAGCTTTCTTT. The whole variable domain, filled in from reference TRBV9 and TRBJ1-1, reads DSGVTQTPKHLITATGQRVTLRCSPRSGDLSVYWYQQSLDQGLQFLIQYYNGEERAKGNILERFSAQQFPDLHSELNLSSLELGDSALYFCASSAQAGQGLYTEAFFGQGTRLTVV.

V and J are TRBV5-6 and TRBJ1-1; unclear D gene. Germline V CDR1 and CDR2: SGHDT, YYEEEE. Deletions cut 1 base from V and 6 bases from J, with 4 bases between. CDR3 length: 11 amino acids. CDR3: CASSLSSEAFF. The CDR3, as DNA: TGTGCCAGCAGCTTGAGCTCTGAAGCTTTCTTT.

CDR3 nucleotides: TGTGCCAGCAGCCGCGACCAGACAAGAGACGGCCAGTACTTC. It specifies CASSRDQTRDGQYF. The chain links TRBV5-4 to TRBJ2-5, with unresolved D. Trimming cost V 4 bases and J 10 bases, with 20 bases left between them. There are 14 residues in the CDR3. Looked up from germline, CDR1 is SGHNT and CDR2 is YYREEE (reference sequence). Full variable domain (rest looked up from reference TRBV5-4 and TRBJ2-5): ETGVTQSPTHLIKTRGQQVTLRCSSQSGHNTVSWYQQALGQGPQFIFQYYREEENGRGNFPPRFSGLQFPNYSSELNVNALELDDSALYLCASSRDQTRDGQYFGPGTRLLVL.

V and J are TRBV4-3 and TRBJ1-6, with TRBD1 matching 7 bases. The V gene's germline CDR1 is LGHNA and CDR2 YSLEER. After removal of 0 bases from V and 9 bases from J, the junction contained 20 bases not matched to a gene. The CDR3 contains 20 residues. DNA of the CDR3: TGCGCCAGCAGCCAAGAAGGGACGGGACCGGGACAGATCGGCGCTTCACCCCTCCACTTT. This sequence encodes CASSQEGTGPGQIGASPLHF.

This chain uses TRBV2 with TRBJ1-2, with TRBD1 matching 12 bases. The V and J ends lost 9 bases and 6 bases, in that order; junction bases with no gene match: 17. CDR3 size: 17 residues. Germline V gives CDR1 SNHLY, CDR2 FYNNEI. The CDR3 loop is CARGIRGQGANWDGYTF. CDR3 coding DNA: TGTGCCAGGGGGATCCGGGGACAGGGGGCTAATTGGGATGGCTACACCTTC.

The V and J genes are TRBV19 and TRBJ2-3; 10 nucleotides align to TRBD2. With 0 bases clipped from V and 1 base from J, the junction kept 7 bases outside the gene matches. Germline values: CDR1 LNHDA, CDR2 SQIVND (reference sequence). The CDR3 runs 18 residues. CDR3 region: CASSIDFLAGGGTDTQYF. The CDR3 nucleotides read TGTGCCAGTAGTATAGATTTCTTAGCGGGGGGCGGCACAGATACGCAGTATTTT.

The chain's CDR3 is CATSRDRSGGRETQYF. CDR3 coding DNA: TGTGCCACCAGCAGAGATAGGAGCGGGGGGAGAGAGACCCAGTACTTC. The chain employs TRBV15 and TRBJ2-5; 9 positions match TRBD2. Germline values: CDR1 LNHNV, CDR2 YYDKDF (reference sequence). The CDR3 sequence is 16 residues long. V trimming: 0 bases; J trimming: 4 bases; junction bases outside the gene matches: 6.

The rearrangement links TRBV7-8 to TRBJ2-7; 8 nucleotides match TRBD1. The germline CDR1 and CDR2 sequences are SGHVS and FQNEAQ. This CDR3 contains 13 residues. Trimming took 3 bases from V and 3 from J; bases not matched to a gene: 1. CDR3 DNA sequence: TGTGCCAGCAGCTTTGACAGGGGCTACGAGCAGTACGTC. The encoded protein is CASSFDRGYEQYV.

The chain couples TRBV6-6 to TRBJ2-2; D unclear. Looked up from germline, CDR1 is MNHNY and CDR2 is SVGAGI (reference sequence). The germline V and J ends were trimmed by 6 bases and 0 bases, with 14 bases remaining between them. The CDR3 runs to 16 residues. The CDR3, as DNA: TGTGCCAGCAGCCAATCCAGAGGAACGAACACCGGGGAGCTGTTTTTT. Amino acid sequence: CASSQSRGTNTGELFF.

CDR3 loop: CASSPVGSYSGANVLTF. CDR3 DNA: TGTGCCAGCAGCCCCGTCGGGAGTTACTCTGGGGCCAACGTCCTGACTTTC. The V gene is TRBV7-9, the J gene TRBJ2-6, with D perhaps TRBD2 (6 bases). V was cut by 5 bases and J by 0 bases, with 14 bases left in between. From germline, CDR1 is SEHNR and CDR2 FQNEAQ (reference sequence). The CDR3 contains 17 residues.

The chain recombines TRBV15 with TRBJ2-7; 10 bases align to TRBD1. Germline CDR1 is LNHNV and CDR2 is YYDKDF (reference sequence). The ends lost 5 bases at V and 3 bases at J; junction bases unmatched: 1. CDR3 size: 13 residues. This chain's CDR3 is CATSGDRGYEQYF. As DNA, the CDR3 is TGTGCCACCAGCGGGGACAGGGGCTACGAGCAGTACTTC.